This entry lists 32 T cell receptor beta chains sequenced from one sample in a study of blood T cell repertoires in COVID-19. TCRdb keeps only in-frame clones here, not all; method: immunoSEQ multiplex PCR. The sample lists just over 95,000 clones, 70% to 90% occurring once. Sequencing was carried out using peripheral blood. Receptors were obtained from a man aged 60-69 years with acute or convalescent COVID-19.

J is TRBJ2-7 and V is TRBV18; 9 bases map to TRBD1. Germline V lookup: CDR1 KGHSH, CDR2 LQKENI. Germline trimming cut 6 bases from V and 3 bases from J; bases unmatched to any gene: 6. CDR3 length: 14 amino acids. The CDR3 sequence is CASSQGTGIYEQYF. CDR3 sequence (DNA): TGTGCCAGCTCTCAGGGGACAGGGATCTACGAGCAGTACTTC.

This clone appeared a few times. This chain uses TRBV30 with TRBJ2-1, with unresolved D. V lost 0 bases to trimming and J lost 0 bases, with 6 bases between them. The V gene's germline CDR1 is GTSNPN and CDR2 SVGIG (reference sequence). This CDR3 has 14 amino acids. Here the CDR3 reads CAWSVSGSYNEQFF. The DNA of the CDR3 is TGTGCCTGGAGTGTATCGGGCTCCTACAATGAGCAGTTCTTC.

This chain links TRBV19 with TRBJ2-1; the D gene is possibly TRBD2 (5 bases). CDR3 length: 14 residues. Germline CDR1 LNHDA, CDR2 SQIVND (reference sequence). V was shortened by 3 bases and J by 5 bases, with 11 bases between the two germline ends. The CDR3: CASSMRAVDNEQFF. The CDR3 DNA follows: TGTGCCAGTAGTATGAGGGCGGTGGACAATGAGCAGTTCTTC. The full variable domain, its missing parts supplied by reference TRBV19 and TRBJ2-1, is DGGITQSPKYLFRKEGQNVTLSCEQNLNHDAMYWYRQDPGQGLRLIYYSQIVNDFQKGDIAEGYSVSREKKESFPLTVTSAQKNPTAFYLCASSMRAVDNEQFFGPGTRLTVL.

J is TRBJ2-1 and V is TRBV19; 9 bases are a match to TRBD1. V trimming: 1 base; J trimming: 7 bases; junction bases outside the gene matches: 5. Per germline, CDR1 LNHDA and CDR2 SQIVND (reference sequence). The CDR3 sequence is 15 residues long. CDR3: CASSIAGTGKNEQFF. The CDR3, as DNA: TGTGCCAGTAGTATAGCCGGGACAGGGAAGAATGAGCAGTTCTTC.

This clone showed up many times. The chain joins TRBV27 to TRBJ2-7; TRBD2 matches 9 bases. Unmatched junction bases numbered 16, after V lost 3 bases and J lost 4 bases. The V gene's germline CDR1 is MNHEY and CDR2 SMNVEV (reference sequence). This CDR3 has 18 residues. For the CDR3, the DNA is TGTGCCAGCAGTTTGTCAGTAAGAGAAGCGGGGGGCCCGTACGAGCAGTACTTC. This gives the protein CASSLSVREAGGPYEQYF.

DNA of the CDR3: TGTGCCAGCAGCCGGCCGGGACTAGGGGCAGATACGCAGTATTTT. Translation gives CASSRPGLGADTQYF. This chain links TRBV6-5 with TRBJ2-3; 8 bases line up with TRBD2. Looked up from germline, CDR1 is MNHEY and CDR2 is SVGAGI. The CDR3 covers 15 residues. Trimming took 6 bases from V and 4 from J; bases not matched to a gene: 9.

This chain links TRBV5-1 with TRBJ2-7; TRBD2 agrees at 14 bases. CDR1 is SGHRS, CDR2 YFSETQ, per germline. This CDR3 contains 17 residues. Unmatched junction bases numbered 8, after V lost 4 bases and J lost 2 bases. CDR3 loop: CASSIGTSGGAPYEQYF. The CDR3 DNA reads as TGCGCCAGCAGCATCGGGACTAGCGGGGGTGCACCCTACGAGCAGTACTTC. Full variable domain (rest looked up from reference TRBV5-1 and TRBJ2-7): KAGVTQTPRYLIKTRGQQVTLSCSPISGHRSVSWYQQTPGQGLQFLFEYFSETQRNKGNFPGRFSGRQFSNSRSEMNVSTLELGDSALYLCASSIGTSGGAPYEQYFGPGTRLTVT.

As concerns this clone: The sample holds other DNA sequences that translate to the same CDR3. The chain uses TRBV19 and TRBJ2-7; 7 bases are a match to TRBD2. V lost 1 base to trimming and J lost 4 bases; unmatched junction nucleotides: 1. This CDR3 has 13 residues. Germline-derived CDR1 and CDR2 are LNHDA and SQIVND (reference sequence). CDR3 sequence reads: CASSIGGGYEQYF. In DNA form, the CDR3 reads TGTGCCAGTAGTATAGGGGGGGGTTACGAGCAGTACTTC.

This clone was seen a single time. The genes are TRBV6-6 and TRBJ1-6; possible D gene TRBD1, 5 bases. The CDR3 sequence is 14 residues long. V was clipped by 7 bases and J by 7 bases, with 14 bases between them. Germline values: CDR1 MNHNY, CDR2 SVGAGI (reference sequence). In nucleotides, the CDR3 is TGTGCCAGCACCACCGTGGGGGGAAATTCACCCCTCCACTTT. Protein: CASTTVGGNSPLHF.

The chain employs TRBV7-9 and TRBJ2-5, with D perhaps matching TRBD1 (5 bases). V dropped 1 base and J dropped 3 bases, with 9 bases sitting between them. CDR1 SEHNR and CDR2 FQNEAQ come from the germline V gene (reference sequence). This CDR3 has 14 amino acids. The CDR3 loop is CASSLGQIEETQYF. The CDR3 region has the DNA TGTGCCAGCAGCTTAGGACAGATCGAAGAGACCCAGTACTTC.

The sample holds a few counts of this clone. This sequence joins TRBV7-2 and TRBJ2-1; 10 bases agree with TRBD2. This CDR3 has 15 amino acids. Germline values: CDR1 SGHTA, CDR2 FQGNSA. The junction had 2 bases not matched to a gene; V was cut back by 2 bases and J by 4 bases. CDR3 nucleotides: TGTGCCAGCAGCTTACTAGCGGGAGTGTACAATGAGCAGTTCTTC. Amino acids: CASSLLAGVYNEQFF.

The V gene is TRBV7-8, the J gene TRBJ1-4, with D perhaps matching TRBD1 (5 bases). The germline V gene encodes CDR1 SGHVS and CDR2 FQNEAQ. This CDR3 contains 15 residues. V lost 1 base to trimming and J lost 7 bases, with 13 bases between them. The DNA of the CDR3 is TGTGCCAGCAGCTTAGGACCCGGGGGAGGTGAAAAACTGTTTTTT. Protein: CASSLGPGGGEKLFF.

This clone was seen a single time. The sample contains more than one DNA sequence encoding this CDR3. Written as DNA, the CDR3 is TGTGCCAGCAGCTTTTTACAGGGGGCGTACACTGAAGCTTTCTTT. Its translation is CASSFLQGAYTEAFF. The gene calls are TRBV5-6 and TRBJ1-1, with TRBD1 matching 9 bases. J was trimmed by 3 bases and V by 2 bases; bases with no gene match: 5. The CDR3 totals 15 residues. From germline, CDR1 is SGHDT and CDR2 YYEEEE.

The rearrangement joins TRBV5-1 to TRBJ2-7, with TRBD1 identical over 10 bases. The CDR3 consists of 17 residues. Germline V gene sequence: CDR1 SGHRS, CDR2 YFSETQ. V shed 4 bases, J shed 5 bases, and the junction held 15 bases outside the gene matches. CDR3 in amino acids: CASSLTPRDRGFHEQYF. CDR3 DNA sequence: TGCGCCAGCAGCCTGACTCCACGGGACAGGGGTTTCCACGAGCAGTACTTC.

The chain recombines TRBV19 with TRBJ2-4; the D gene is possibly TRBD1 (6 bases). This CDR3 is 14 amino acids long. The germline CDR1 and CDR2 sequences are LNHDA and SQIVND (reference sequence). V lost 3 bases, J lost 6 bases, and 12 bases lay in between. CDR3 region: CASSILGGRNIQYF. The CDR3 DNA is TGTGCCAGTAGTATTTTAGGGGGTAGAAACATTCAGTACTTC.

The genes are TRBV24-1 and TRBJ1-5; 8 nucleotides match TRBD1. The CDR3 totals 16 residues. Germline V gene sequence: CDR1 KGHDR, CDR2 SFDVKD. Trimming took 5 bases from V and 2 from J; bases not matched to a gene: 7. CDR3 nucleotides: TGTGCCACCAGTGCCGTCGGACAGGGAGGCAATCAGCCCCAGCATTTT. Translating gives CATSAVGQGGNQPQHF.

The rearrangement links TRBV9 to TRBJ1-1, with D possibly TRBD1 on 5 matching bases. Looked up from germline, CDR1 is SGDLS and CDR2 is YYNGEE. The germline V and J ends were trimmed by 3 bases and 0 bases, with 12 bases remaining between them. This CDR3 comprises 15 residues. CDR3: CASSAKGQMNTEAFF. The CDR3 nucleotides read TGTGCCAGCAGCGCGAAGGGGCAGATGAACACTGAAGCTTTCTTT.

For the CDR3, the DNA is TGCGCCAGCAGCCAAGTTGCAACCGGGACAGGGTCAGGGTCACCCCTCCACTTT. Translation gives CASSQVATGTGSGSPLHF. The gene calls are TRBV4-3 and TRBJ1-6, with 9 bases matching TRBD1. The germline V gene has CDR1 LGHNA and CDR2 YSLEER. This CDR3 has 18 amino acids. V shed 1 base and J 10 bases; nucleotides not matched to a gene: 14.

The chain employs TRBV5-1 and TRBJ2-5; D possibly corresponds to TRBD1 (6 bases). Germline V gives CDR1 SGHRS, CDR2 YFSETQ. Trimming cost V 3 bases and J 2 bases, with 11 bases left between them. The CDR3 totals 14 residues. CDR3 coding DNA: TGCGCCAGCAGCTCAGGACAGACACAAGAGACCCAGTACTTC. As protein: CASSSGQTQETQYF.

CDR3 sequence (DNA): TGTGCCAGCAGTGACTCGGTCTCGCCCCAAGCCAAGGCTTTCTTT. Its protein product is CASSDSVSPQAKAFF. The chain employs TRBV6-4 and TRBJ1-1; no clear D gene. Trimming pared 0 bases from V and 11 bases from J, leaving 19 bases between. Germline V gene sequence: CDR1 MRHNA, CDR2 SNTAGT. This CDR3 has 15 residues.

This chain uses TRBV11-3 with TRBJ1-1, with D hard to call. The germline gives CDR1 SGHNT, CDR2 YENEEA. V lost 0 bases, J lost 1 base, and 9 bases lay in between. The CDR3 covers 15 residues. The CDR3 sequence: CASSLDPAGNTEAFF. CDR3 sequence (DNA): TGTGCCAGCAGCTTAGATCCAGCAGGGAACACTGAAGCTTTCTTT.

This clone was seen only once. This sequence joins TRBV5-4 and TRBJ1-4, with D maybe TRBD1 (6 bases). This CDR3 is built from 14 residues. With 2 bases removed from V and 5 bases from J, the gap between germline ends came to 10 bases. From germline, CDR1 is SGHNT and CDR2 YYREEE (reference sequence). CDR3 nucleotide sequence: TGTGCCAGCAGCTTCCAGGGGAGAAATGAAAAACTGTTTTTT. Protein product: CASSFQGRNEKLFF.

In DNA form, the CDR3 reads TGCGCCAGCAGCTTCTCGGCAGGTTCGGGGGAAAAACTGTTTTTT. Translating gives CASSFSAGSGEKLFF. The chain has TRBV5-1 and TRBJ1-4; D remains unclear. CDR3 length: 15 residues. The V end lost 2 bases, the J end lost 8 bases, and 16 bases lay between the germline ends. The germline gives CDR1 SGHRS, CDR2 YFSETQ.

The gene calls are TRBV11-3 and TRBJ1-6; 9 bases map to TRBD1. The CDR3 is 15 amino acids. The junction had 2 bases not matched to a gene; V was cut back by 1 base and J by 7 bases. Germline V gives CDR1 SGHNT, CDR2 YENEEA. The CDR3: CASSLGGQGNSPLHF. The CDR3 region has the DNA TGTGCCAGCAGCTTAGGCGGACAGGGGAATTCACCCCTCCACTTT.

This clone was seen only once. J is TRBJ2-2 and V is TRBV2, with a weak D call TRBD2 (6 bases). The CDR3 spans 14 residues. With 8 bases removed from V and 0 bases from J, the gap between germline ends came to 10 bases. Germline CDR1 SNHLY, CDR2 FYNNEI. This chain's CDR3 is CASSRLANTGELFF. CDR3 nucleotide sequence: TGTGCCAGCTCTAGACTAGCGAACACCGGGGAGCTGTTTTTT.

Only a few counts were recorded for this clone. The V call is TRBV7-2, the J call TRBJ1-5; maybe TRBD1 (5 bases). V lost 0 bases, J lost 7 bases, and 10 bases lay in between. The CDR3 contains 14 residues. Germline V gene sequence: CDR1 SGHTA, CDR2 FQGNSA. CDR3 bases: TGTGCCAGCAGCTTAGCAGGCGGGGACCAGCCCCAGCATTTT. It specifies CASSLAGGDQPQHF.

The chain combines TRBV6-5 with TRBJ2-7; no reliable D call. The CDR3 spans 14 residues. The V end was cut by 6 bases, the J end by 2 bases, with 14 bases between. CDR1 MNHEY and CDR2 SVGAGI come from the germline V gene. The CDR3 bases are TGTGCCAGCAGCCAACGATGGCTTACCTACGAGCAGTACGTC. Translated: CASSQRWLTYEQYV.

The J gene is TRBJ2-2, the V gene TRBV30; possibly TRBD1 for D (6 bases). Germline V gives CDR1 GTSNPN, CDR2 SVGIG (reference sequence). V was clipped by 0 bases and J by 7 bases, with 15 bases between them. This CDR3 region has 15 residues. The CDR3: CAWSVDRSGGGELFF. The DNA for the CDR3 is TGTGCCTGGAGTGTCGACAGGTCTGGTGGCGGGGAGCTGTTTTTT.

The chain links TRBV5-5 to TRBJ1-2, with a possible D match to TRBD1 (6 bases). V lost 4 bases to trimming and J lost 1 base, with 11 bases between them. This CDR3 region has 14 residues. Germline V gene lookup returns CDR1 SGHKS and CDR2 YYEKEE (reference sequence). The CDR3 sequence is CASSPDRFNYGYTF. CDR3 coding DNA: TGTGCCAGCAGCCCGGACAGATTTAACTATGGCTACACCTTC.

The CDR3 DNA reads TGCGCCAGCAGACCAACTAGCGGGGTCACAGATACGCAGTATTTT. Its protein product is CASRPTSGVTDTQYF. The chain has TRBV5-1 and TRBJ2-3; 10 nucleotides align to TRBD2. There are 15 residues in the CDR3. V gave up 5 bases and J gave up 2 bases; unmatched junction bases: 5. The germline V gene has CDR1 SGHRS and CDR2 YFSETQ.

The rearrangement uses TRBV11-3 and TRBJ2-7, with a possible D match to TRBD2 (5 bases). This CDR3 comprises 15 residues. Germline CDR1 and CDR2: SGHNT and YENEEA. V was pared by 0 bases and J by 2 bases, with 11 bases between. The CDR3 bases are TGTGCCAGCAGCTTAGAATCGGGGAGAACCTACGAGCAGTACTTC. This gives the protein CASSLESGRTYEQYF.

The chain is built from TRBV7-9 and TRBJ1-1; no definite D call. The germline V gene has CDR1 SEHNR and CDR2 FQNEAQ (reference sequence). CDR3 length: 16 residues. V was cut by 5 bases and J by 5 bases, with 21 bases left in between. The CDR3 is CASSPLIQRTGTEAFF. In nucleotides, the CDR3 is TGTGCCAGCAGCCCGCTTATCCAACGGACGGGAACTGAAGCTTTCTTT.